Listed below are T cell receptor beta chains from one sample, sequenced in a study of blood T cell repertoires in COVID-19. Using immunoSEQ multiplex PCR, the repertoire was profiled, and TCRdb retains in-frame clones only, with some absent. There are 100,000 or so clones in the sample; roughly 85% occur only once, and approximately 2.4% lies in the top ten. The specimen was PBMCs or T cells enriched from blood (not recorded which). The receptors were gathered from a woman in her 50s who had recovered from COVID-19. CDR3s include the opening cysteine and the closing phenylalanine or tryptophan. Fields, in order: J gene, D gene, clone size, V gene, CDR3 protein, CDR3 DNA. The D gene is left open where the match is weak. Where a row states a size, it is once, few, many or the class of an expanded clone; other rows omit it.

j_call: TRBJ2-7; d_call: TRBD2; clone_size: -; v_call: TRBV27; cdr3_aa: CASSFGGSSSYEQYF; cdr3_nt: TGTGCCAGCTCCTTCGGGGGGTCGAGCTCCTACGAGCAGTACTTC
j_call: TRBJ1-2; d_call: TRBD1; clone_size: -; v_call: TRBV27; cdr3_aa: CASSLDRFYGYTF; cdr3_nt: TGTGCCAGCAGTTTGGACAGGTTCTATGGCTACACCTTC
j_call: TRBJ1-2; d_call: -; clone_size: -; v_call: TRBV28; cdr3_aa: CASSYRDNYGYTF; cdr3_nt: TGTGCCAGCAGTTACAGGGACAACTATGGCTACACCTTC
j_call: TRBJ2-7; d_call: TRBD1; clone_size: -; v_call: TRBV27; cdr3_aa: CASSLIGTGGHEQYF; cdr3_nt: TGTGCCAGCAGTTTAATTGGGACAGGGGGCCACGAGCAGTACTTC
j_call: TRBJ2-7; d_call: TRBD1; clone_size: -; v_call: TRBV12-3/TRBV12-4; cdr3_aa: CASSTTGVHEQYF; cdr3_nt: TGTGCCAGCAGCACCACAGGGGTCCACGAGCAGTACTTC
j_call: TRBJ2-7; d_call: -; clone_size: -; v_call: TRBV5-4; cdr3_aa: CASSSREGPYEQYF; cdr3_nt: TGTGCCAGCAGCTCCAGGGAAGGGCCCTACGAGCAGTACTTC
j_call: TRBJ2-7; d_call: -; clone_size: -; v_call: TRBV2; cdr3_aa: CASSLGGEQYF; cdr3_nt: TGTGCCAGCAGCCTTGGAGGCGAGCAGTACTTC
j_call: TRBJ2-1; d_call: TRBD1; clone_size: -; v_call: TRBV7-2; cdr3_aa: CASSQGQYNEQFF; cdr3_nt: TGTGCCAGCAGCCAGGGACAGTACAATGAGCAGTTCTTC
j_call: TRBJ2-1; d_call: -; clone_size: few; v_call: TRBV27; cdr3_aa: CASAVEGGDYNEQFF; cdr3_nt: TGTGCCAGCGCGGTGGAAGGGGGTGATTACAATGAGCAGTTCTTC
j_call: TRBJ2-2; d_call: TRBD2; clone_size: -; v_call: TRBV11-3; cdr3_aa: CASSPPGGGELFF; cdr3_nt: TGTGCCAGCAGCCCTCCGGGGGGCGGGGAGCTGTTTTTT
j_call: TRBJ2-3; d_call: -; clone_size: -; v_call: TRBV24-1; cdr3_aa: CATSDLTGSSDTQYF; cdr3_nt: TGTGCCACCAGTGACTTAACAGGGTCTTCAGATACGCAGTATTTT
j_call: TRBJ1-5; d_call: -; clone_size: -; v_call: TRBV5-1; cdr3_aa: CASSFFGGDNQPQHF; cdr3_nt: TGCGCCAGCAGCTTCTTCGGGGGGGACAATCAGCCCCAGCATTTT